These 26 T cell receptor beta chains were sequenced from one sample in a study of regulatory T cells in long-lasting Graves disease. In building TCR beta libraries, iRepertoire HTBI primers were used together with Arm-PCR of CDR3 regions. From the multiplex PCR reads, TCRdb called clonotypes with MiXCR, one entry per CDR3 protein. The sample contains approximately 390,000 distinct CDR3 sequences, 15% to 20% of which appear only once. As for time point: newly diagnosed GD, antithyroid drugs for less than 3 months. From PBMCs, RNA was extracted and then used to make the TCR library. These data are also associated with another study on T cells in Graves' hyperthyroidism and ophthalmopathy.

The source was peripheral blood mononuclear cells (PBMCs), collected at new diagnosis, from a patient treated with antithyroid drugs. The source of these receptors is a woman aged 18-30 years with Graves disease.

This clonotype was detected many times. V usage is TRBV4-1 and J usage is TRBJ1-5; D ambiguous. V gave up 4 bases and J gave up 0 bases, with 13 bases separating them. Germline CDR1 reads MGHRA; CDR2 reads YSYEKL. CDR3 length: 16 amino acids. The CDR3 is CASSLQPGYSNQPQHF. CDR3 bases: TGCGCCAGCAGCCTTCAGCCGGGTTATAGCAATCAGCCCCAGCATTTT.

This clonotype occurred a few times. The chain joins TRBV27 to TRBJ1-3; 8 nucleotides align to TRBD1. V dropped 2 bases and J dropped 2; count of bases not matched to a gene: 5. This CDR3 is 16 amino acids long. Germline values: CDR1 MNHEY, CDR2 SMNVEV (reference sequence). This chain's CDR3 is CASSLRTGFTGNTIYF. The CDR3 DNA reads TGTGCCAGCAGTTTAAGGACAGGGTTCACTGGAAACACCATATATTTT.

The J gene is TRBJ1-3, the V gene TRBV9, with D possibly TRBD1 on 6 matching bases. Trimming took 0 bases from V and 4 from J, leaving 14 bases between them. Germline V lookup: CDR1 SGDLS, CDR2 YYNGEE. The CDR3 has 16 residues. The CDR3 bases are TGTGCCAGCAGCGTAGGAAGAGGGGGTCCGGGAAACACCATATATTTT. The encoded protein is CASSVGRGGPGNTIYF.

This clonotype occurred many times. The gene calls are TRBV7-9 and TRBJ2-5; 9 nucleotides align to TRBD1. Germline V CDR1 and CDR2: SEHNR, FQNEAQ (reference sequence). The CDR3 totals 15 residues. After removal of 5 bases from V and 4 bases from J, the junction contained 8 bases not matched to a gene. The CDR3 nucleotides are TGTGCCAGCAGCCCGGGGACAGGGAGTTCAGAGACCCAGTACTTC. Its protein product is CASSPGTGSSETQYF.

Many counts were recorded for this clonotype. The V call is TRBV5-1, the J call TRBJ2-1; 12 positions match TRBD2. Germline lookup yields CDR1 SGHRS and CDR2 YFSETQ. The ends lost 4 bases at V and 6 bases at J; junction bases unmatched: 2. The CDR3 consists of 14 residues. For the CDR3, the DNA is TGCGCCAGCAGCCGACTAGCGGGAGCCAATGAGCAGTTCTTC. It codes for CASSRLAGANEQFF.

The sample holds many counts of this clonotype. The V gene is TRBV11-2, the J gene TRBJ1-5; TRBD1 agrees at 9 bases. J lost 5 bases, V lost 5 bases, and 7 bases had no gene match. From germline, CDR1 is SGHAT and CDR2 FQNNGV. The CDR3 runs 15 residues. The CDR3 here is CASSAGDRGDQPQHF. The DNA of the CDR3 is TGTGCCAGCAGCGCCGGAGACAGGGGGGATCAGCCCCAGCATTTT.

This clonotype was recorded at least ten times. The chain links TRBV28 to TRBJ1-5, with D hard to call. This CDR3 is built from 16 residues. The germline CDR1 and CDR2 sequences are MDHEN and SYDVKM. Trimming stripped 6 bases from V and 7 bases from J, with 22 bases between. CDR3 sequence: CASSPLQVPLTQPQHF. CDR3 bases: TGTGCCAGCAGCCCGCTGCAGGTCCCACTTACCCAGCCCCAGCATTTT.

This clonotype was detected only a few times. The chain recombines TRBV11-1 with TRBJ2-2, with 8 positions matching TRBD1. V lost 5 bases, J lost 6 bases, and 20 bases stayed unmatched. The CDR3 length is 19 residues. Germline V gene lookup returns CDR1 SGHAT and CDR2 FQDESV (reference sequence). DNA of the CDR3: TGTGCCAGCAGCGTAGGACGACTGGTGGGGACAGGTCCATCCGGGGAGCTGTTTTTT. Protein: CASSVGRLVGTGPSGELFF.

There are many counts of this clonotype. The rearrangement links TRBV28 to TRBJ2-7; 7 positions agree with TRBD2. CDR1 and CDR2 (germline): MDHEN, SYDVKM. The junction had 13 bases not matched to a gene; V was cut back by 4 bases and J by 1 base. This CDR3 contains 17 residues. In nucleotides, the CDR3 is TGTGCCAGCAGTTCCTCGCCTATTGTGCGGGAGTCCTACGAGCAGTACTTC. The encoded protein is CASSSSPIVRESYEQYF.

This clonotype was observed many times. V gene TRBV7-2 combines with J gene TRBJ2-1; no clear D gene. V gave up 5 bases and J gave up 9 bases, with 20 bases separating them. Germline assignment: CDR1 SGHTA and CDR2 FQGNSA. This CDR3 is 15 amino acids long. The CDR3 DNA reads as TGTGCCAGCAGCCCGGAGAGACTCTTCAATGTTGAGCAGTTCTTC. It is translated as CASSPERLFNVEQFF. The variable domain in full, with the rest retrieved from reference TRBV7-2 and TRBJ2-1, is GAGVSQSPSNKVTEKGKDVELRCDPISGHTALYWYRQSLGQGLEFLIYFQGNSAPDKSGLPSDRFSAERTGGSVSTLTIQRTQQEDSAVYLCASSPERLFNVEQFFGPGTRLTVL.

This clonotype was counted at least ten times. The chain joins TRBV27 to TRBJ2-7, with D unresolved. In germline, CDR1 is MNHEY, CDR2 SMNVEV (reference sequence). The germline V and J ends were trimmed by 7 bases and 0 bases, with 10 bases remaining between them. This CDR3 has 13 amino acids. CDR3 coding DNA: TGTGCCAGCAAAAATTTCGCCTCCTACGAGCAGTACTTC. Amino acids: CASKNFASYEQYF.

This clonotype has only a few counts. The V and J genes are TRBV7-3 and TRBJ2-1; unclear D gene. The CDR3 runs to 15 residues. V gave up 2 bases and J gave up 8 bases, with 16 bases separating them. Germline-derived CDR1 and CDR2 are SGHTA and FQGTGA. CDR3 sequence reads: CASSLEGLGVDEQFF. The DNA for the CDR3 is TGTGCCAGCAGCTTAGAAGGTTTAGGCGTAGATGAGCAGTTCTTC.

This sequence joins TRBV6-2 or TRBV6-3 and TRBJ1-1; D gene uncertain. The V gene lost 1 base and the J gene lost 4 bases, with 10 bases spanning the gap. Germline values: CDR1 MNHEY, CDR2 SVGEGT. The CDR3 has 14 amino acids. The CDR3 DNA reads as TGTGCCAGCAGTTACTTAGTAGTTGGCACTGAAGCTTTCTTT. Amino acid sequence: CASSYLVVGTEAFF.

This clonotype occurred a few times. The genes are TRBV6-1 and TRBJ2-7; the D is unclear. The germline V and J ends were trimmed by 6 bases and 2 bases, with 17 bases remaining between them. The CDR3 runs 15 residues. Per germline, CDR1 MNHNS and CDR2 SASEGT. CDR3 residues: CASSTTQGRTYEQYF. In nucleotides, the CDR3 is TGTGCCAGCAGCACGACTCAAGGACGGACCTACGAGCAGTACTTC.

This clonotype has a handful of counts. V and J are TRBV10-3 and TRBJ1-3; tentative D call: TRBD1 (6 bases). Germline assignment: CDR1 ENHRY and CDR2 SYGVKD. The CDR3 covers 14 residues. V was pared by 11 bases and J by 3 bases, with 17 bases between. The CDR3 DNA reads TGTGCCGTAACCGGGACACCAGTTGGAAACACCATATATTTT. It specifies CAVTGTPVGNTIYF.

This clonotype showed up just a few times. The chain joins TRBV10-3 to TRBJ2-2; tentatively, D is TRBD1 or TRBD2 (5 bases each). CDR3 length equals 14 residues. CDR1 is ENHRY, CDR2 SYGVKD, per germline. V gave up 4 bases and J gave up 4 bases, with 10 bases separating them. The CDR3 here is CAISAQGATGELFF. CDR3 DNA: TGTGCCATCAGTGCTCAGGGAGCCACCGGGGAGCTGTTTTTT.

The CDR3 reads CASTLRGPMNTEAFF. The CDR3, as DNA: TGCGCCAGCACCCTCAGGGGTCCGATGAACACTGAAGCTTTCTTT. J is TRBJ1-1 and V is TRBV5-1; D is possibly TRBD1 (6 bases). Trimming removed 6 bases at V and 0 bases at J, with 15 bases between. The CDR3 loop spans 15 amino acids. The germline V gene has CDR1 SGHRS and CDR2 YFSETQ.

This clonotype was counted ten times or more. The rearrangement joins TRBV30 to TRBJ2-1; possibly TRBD2 for D (7 bases). The germline gives CDR1 GTSNPN, CDR2 SVGIG (reference sequence). The CDR3 sequence is 11 residues long. Trimming took off 5 bases at V and 9 bases at J, with 11 bases between the two ends. The CDR3, as DNA: TGTGCCTGGGGGGGGGCTGGTGAGCAGTTCTTC. Translated, it gives CAWGGAGEQFF.

In this sample, this clonotype turned up a few times. This chain connects TRBV19 to TRBJ2-1; 13 nucleotides align to TRBD2. The ends lost 5 bases at V and 7 bases at J; junction bases unmatched: 11. In germline, CDR1 is LNHDA, CDR2 SQIVND (reference sequence). The CDR3 spans 17 residues. In DNA form, the CDR3 reads TGTGCCAGTAGTCCGCGGACTAGCGGGAGATTGGTGAATGAGCAGTTCTTC. As protein: CASSPRTSGRLVNEQFF.

This clonotype was detected ten times or more. This sequence joins TRBV5-1 and TRBJ1-1, with 9 bases fitting TRBD1. V shed 4 bases and J 4 bases; nucleotides not matched to a gene: 11. Per the germline V gene, CDR1 is SGHRS and CDR2 is YFSETQ. This CDR3 has 16 amino acids. The DNA for the CDR3 is TGCGCCAGCAGCCCGCTCTCCACGACAGGGGGCACTGAAGCTTTCTTT. Translating it yields CASSPLSTTGGTEAFF.

Details on this clonotype: This may arise from a read error, as a much more abundant clone is one base away. The rearrangement links TRBV7-8 to TRBJ2-3; 8 nucleotides match TRBD1. The assigned J gene may be wrong: the sequence end matches TRBJ2-7 better. Germline V gene lookup returns CDR1 SGHVS and CDR2 FQNEAQ. The CDR3 contains 17 residues. In nucleotides, the CDR3 is TGTGCCAGCAGCCTACCAGGACAGGGTGGTGGAAGCAATGAGCAGTACTTC. Translating it yields CASSLPGQGGGSNEQYF.

This clonotype has ten or more counts. The chain uses TRBV20-1 and TRBJ2-1; 11 bases map to TRBD2. CDR3 length: 18 amino acids. The germline CDR1 and CDR2 sequences are DFQATT and SNEGSKA (reference sequence). Losses at the gene ends were 5 bases for V and 7 bases for J; bases not matched to a gene: 19. CDR3 loop: CSAPQTLFLAGGGNEQFF. CDR3 nucleotide sequence: TGCAGTGCTCCTCAGACCCTATTCCTAGCGGGAGGTGGTAATGAGCAGTTCTTC.

This clonotype has a count of ten or more. The rearrangement uses TRBV11-2 and TRBJ2-1, with a weak D call TRBD1 (5 bases). V lost 1 base, J lost 4 bases, and 14 bases lay in between. The CDR3 runs to 16 residues. CDR1 and CDR2 from the germline V gene are SGHAT and FQNNGV. This CDR3 reads CASSLGAQGSYNEQFF. CDR3 nucleotide sequence: TGTGCCAGCAGCTTAGGGGCTCAGGGAAGTTACAATGAGCAGTTCTTC. Together with reference TRBV11-2 and TRBJ2-1, the CDR3 gives the full variable domain: EAGVAQSPRYKIIEKRQSVAFWCNPISGHATLYWYQQILGQGPKLLIQFQNNGVVDDSQLPKDRFSAERLKGVDSTLKIQPAKLEDSAVYLCASSLGAQGSYNEQFFGPGTRLTVL.

The V and J genes are TRBV25-1 and TRBJ2-1; 11 bases align to TRBD2. Germline V lookup: CDR1 MGHDK, CDR2 SYGVNS. The CDR3 is 14 amino acids. V shed 8 bases, J shed 4 bases, and the junction held 4 bases outside the gene matches. CDR3: CASQTSGSYNEQFF. In nucleotides, the CDR3 is TGTGCCAGCCAAACTAGCGGGAGTTACAATGAGCAGTTCTTC.

This clonotype was observed many times. This rearrangement joins TRBV5-1 to TRBJ2-2; D is uncertain. This CDR3 contains 14 residues. The germline gives CDR1 SGHRS, CDR2 YFSETQ. Deletions cut 0 bases from V and 4 bases from J, with 7 bases between. CDR3 residues: CASSLVHGTGELFF. CDR3 coding DNA: TGCGCCAGCAGCTTGGTACACGGCACCGGGGAGCTGTTTTTT.

This clonotype came up many times. One junction end does not reproduce the germline sequence, and a read error may be involved. The V and J genes are TRBV13 and TRBJ2-7; D is unclear. CDR1 is PRHDT and CDR2 is FYEKMQ in the germline V gene (reference sequence). There are 13 residues in the CDR3. The CDR3 DNA follows: TGTGCTAGCAGCAAGCAGAACTCCTACGAGCAGTACTTC. It is translated as CASSKQNSYEQYF.